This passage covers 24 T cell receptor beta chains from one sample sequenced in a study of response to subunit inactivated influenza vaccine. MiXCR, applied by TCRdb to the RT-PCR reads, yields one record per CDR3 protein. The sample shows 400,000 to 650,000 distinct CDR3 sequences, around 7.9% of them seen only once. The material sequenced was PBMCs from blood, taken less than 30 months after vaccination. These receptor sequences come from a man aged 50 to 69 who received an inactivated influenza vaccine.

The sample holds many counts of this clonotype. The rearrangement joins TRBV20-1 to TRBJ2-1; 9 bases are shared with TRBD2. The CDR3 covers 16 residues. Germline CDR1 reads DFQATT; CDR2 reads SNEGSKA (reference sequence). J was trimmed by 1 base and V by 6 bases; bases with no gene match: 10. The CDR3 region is CSAPRASGISYNEQFF. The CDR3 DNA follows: TGCAGTGCCCCTAGGGCTAGCGGGATTTCCTACAATGAGCAGTTCTTC.

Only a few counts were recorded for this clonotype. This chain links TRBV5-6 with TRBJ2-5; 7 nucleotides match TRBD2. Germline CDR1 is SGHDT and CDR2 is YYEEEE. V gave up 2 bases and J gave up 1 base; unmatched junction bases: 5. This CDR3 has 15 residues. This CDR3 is CASSFGGTAQETQYF. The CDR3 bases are TGTGCCAGCAGCTTCGGGGGGACCGCCCAAGAGACCCAGTACTTC.

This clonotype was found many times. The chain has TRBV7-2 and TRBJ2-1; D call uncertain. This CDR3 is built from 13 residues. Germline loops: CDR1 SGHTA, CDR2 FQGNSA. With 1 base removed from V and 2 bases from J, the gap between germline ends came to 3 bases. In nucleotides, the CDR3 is TGTGCCAGCAGCTTAGATCCCTACAATGAGCAGTTCTTC. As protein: CASSLDPYNEQFF.

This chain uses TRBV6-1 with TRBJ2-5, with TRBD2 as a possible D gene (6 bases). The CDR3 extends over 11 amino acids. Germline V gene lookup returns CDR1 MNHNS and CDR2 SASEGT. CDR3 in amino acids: CLSAGQETQYF. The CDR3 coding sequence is TGTCTCTCCGCGGGACAAGAGACCCAGTACTTC.

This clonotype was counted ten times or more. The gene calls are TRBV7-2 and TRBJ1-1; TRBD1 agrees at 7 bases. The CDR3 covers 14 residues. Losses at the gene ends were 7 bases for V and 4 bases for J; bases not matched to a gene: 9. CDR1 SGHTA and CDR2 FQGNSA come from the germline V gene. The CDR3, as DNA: TGTGCCAGCAACCAGGGGGGCGGGATCACTGAAGCTTTCTTT. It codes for CASNQGGGITEAFF.

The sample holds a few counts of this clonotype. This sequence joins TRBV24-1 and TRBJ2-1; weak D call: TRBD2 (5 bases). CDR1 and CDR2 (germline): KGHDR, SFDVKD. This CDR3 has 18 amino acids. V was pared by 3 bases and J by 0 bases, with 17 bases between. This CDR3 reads CATSDPQASLSSYNEQFF. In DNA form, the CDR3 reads TGTGCCACCAGTGATCCCCAGGCTAGCCTAAGCTCCTACAATGAGCAGTTCTTC.

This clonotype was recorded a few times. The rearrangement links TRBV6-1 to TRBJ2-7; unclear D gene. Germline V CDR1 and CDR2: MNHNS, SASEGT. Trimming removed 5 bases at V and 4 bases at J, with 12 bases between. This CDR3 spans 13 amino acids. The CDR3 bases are TGTGCCAGCAGTCCCGGACCGAGGTACGAGCAGTACTTC. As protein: CASSPGPRYEQYF.

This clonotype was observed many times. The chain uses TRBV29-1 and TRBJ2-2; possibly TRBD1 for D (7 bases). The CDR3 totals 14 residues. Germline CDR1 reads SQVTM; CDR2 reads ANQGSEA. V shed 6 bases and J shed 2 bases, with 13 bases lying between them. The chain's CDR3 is CSVGGQSNTGELFF. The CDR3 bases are TGCAGCGTGGGGGGACAGTCAAACACCGGGGAGCTGTTTTTT.

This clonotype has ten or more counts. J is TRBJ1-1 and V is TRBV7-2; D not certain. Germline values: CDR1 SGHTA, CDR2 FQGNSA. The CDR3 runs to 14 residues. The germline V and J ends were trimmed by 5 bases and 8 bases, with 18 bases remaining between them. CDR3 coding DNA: TGTGCCAGCAGCCTCGATGGACGGCCCCTAGAAGCTTTCTTT. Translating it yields CASSLDGRPLEAFF.

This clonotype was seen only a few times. Here the CDR3 reads CACTTGGNTGELFF. CDR3 DNA: TGTGCCTGCACAACAGGGGGCAACACCGGGGAGCTGTTTTTT. This chain uses TRBV30 with TRBJ2-2, with 9 nucleotides matching TRBD1. Trimming cost V 6 bases and J 2 bases; bases outside gene matches: 4. The CDR3 covers 14 residues. Germline loops: CDR1 GTSNPN, CDR2 SVGIG (reference sequence).

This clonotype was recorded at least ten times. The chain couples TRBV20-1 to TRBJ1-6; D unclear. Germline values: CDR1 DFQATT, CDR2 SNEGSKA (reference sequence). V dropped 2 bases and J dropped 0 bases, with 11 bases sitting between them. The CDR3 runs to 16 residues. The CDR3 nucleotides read TGCAGTGCTAGAATGAGGGCTAGCTCCTATAATTCACCCCTCCACTTT. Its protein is CSARMRASSYNSPLHF.

CDR3 protein: CASSPAGLGAKEYF. The CDR3 DNA is TGCGCCAGCAGCCCGGCGGGGCTTGGGGCGAAGGAGTATTTT. The rearrangement uses TRBV5-1 and TRBJ2-3; possibly TRBD2 for D (6 bases). The germline gives CDR1 SGHRS, CDR2 YFSETQ. V was clipped by 4 bases and J by 13 bases, with 22 bases between them. The CDR3 spans 14 residues.

The CDR3 DNA sequence: TGTGCCAGCAGTGCTTCCCCAGGGGGCGCGGGCTCTATCGAGCAGTACTTC. Residues: CASSASPGGAGSIEQYF. The chain has TRBV28 and TRBJ2-7; 8 bases line up with TRBD1. J lost 6 bases, V lost 5 bases, and 18 bases had no gene match. The CDR3 is made up of 17 amino acids. Germline V gene lookup returns CDR1 MDHEN and CDR2 SYDVKM.

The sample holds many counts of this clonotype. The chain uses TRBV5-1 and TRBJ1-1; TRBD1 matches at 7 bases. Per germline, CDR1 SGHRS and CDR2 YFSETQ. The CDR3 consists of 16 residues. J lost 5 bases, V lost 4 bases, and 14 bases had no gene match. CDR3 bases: TGCGCCAGCAGCCCACCCAGACAGGGCGTTCAGACTGAAGCTTTCTTT. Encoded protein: CASSPPRQGVQTEAFF.

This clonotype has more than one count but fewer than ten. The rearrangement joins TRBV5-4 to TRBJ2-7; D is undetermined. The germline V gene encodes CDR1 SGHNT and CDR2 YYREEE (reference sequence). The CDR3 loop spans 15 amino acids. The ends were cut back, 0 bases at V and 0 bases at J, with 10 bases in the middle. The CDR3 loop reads CASSLVGQSSYEQYF. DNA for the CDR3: TGTGCCAGCAGCTTGGTGGGCCAGAGCTCCTACGAGCAGTACTTC.

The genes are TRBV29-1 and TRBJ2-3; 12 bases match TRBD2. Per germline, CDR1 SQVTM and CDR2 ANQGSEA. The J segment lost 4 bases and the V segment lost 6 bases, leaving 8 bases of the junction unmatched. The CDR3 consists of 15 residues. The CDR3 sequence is CSVILAGGQADTQYF. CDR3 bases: TGCAGCGTAATACTAGCGGGGGGCCAAGCAGATACGCAGTATTTT.

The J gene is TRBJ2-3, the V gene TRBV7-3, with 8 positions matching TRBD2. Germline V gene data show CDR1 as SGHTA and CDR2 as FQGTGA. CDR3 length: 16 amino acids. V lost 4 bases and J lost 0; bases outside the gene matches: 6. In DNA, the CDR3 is TGTGCCAGCAGCTCAGCTAGCGGGCTTAGCACAGATACGCAGTATTTT. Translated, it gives CASSSASGLSTDTQYF.

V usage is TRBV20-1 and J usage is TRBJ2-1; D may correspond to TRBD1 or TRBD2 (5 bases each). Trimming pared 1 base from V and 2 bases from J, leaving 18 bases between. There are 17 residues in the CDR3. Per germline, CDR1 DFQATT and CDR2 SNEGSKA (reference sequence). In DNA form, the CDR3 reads TGCAGTGCTAGAGGTTCAGCGGAGACAGACACCTACAATGAGCAGTTCTTC. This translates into CSARGSAETDTYNEQFF.

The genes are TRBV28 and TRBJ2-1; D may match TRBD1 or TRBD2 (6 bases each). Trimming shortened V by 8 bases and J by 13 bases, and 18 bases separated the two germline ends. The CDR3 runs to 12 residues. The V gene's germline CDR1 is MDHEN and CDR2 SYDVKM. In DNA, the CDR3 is TGTGCCAGCGGTACCGGTGGGGGGCCTCAGTTCTTC. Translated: CASGTGGGPQFF.

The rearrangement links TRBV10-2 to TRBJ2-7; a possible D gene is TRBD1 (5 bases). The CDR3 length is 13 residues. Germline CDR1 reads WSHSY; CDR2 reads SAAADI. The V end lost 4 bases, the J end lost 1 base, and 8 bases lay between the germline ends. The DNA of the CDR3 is TGCGCCAGCAGTGGCAGGGTATCCTACGAGCAGTACTTC. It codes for CASSGRVSYEQYF.

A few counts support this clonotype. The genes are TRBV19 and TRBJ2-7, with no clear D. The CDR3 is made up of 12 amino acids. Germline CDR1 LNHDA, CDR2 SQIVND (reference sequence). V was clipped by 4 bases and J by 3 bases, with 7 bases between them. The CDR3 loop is CASSNRYYEQYF. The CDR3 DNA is TGTGCCAGTAGTAACAGATACTACGAGCAGTACTTC.

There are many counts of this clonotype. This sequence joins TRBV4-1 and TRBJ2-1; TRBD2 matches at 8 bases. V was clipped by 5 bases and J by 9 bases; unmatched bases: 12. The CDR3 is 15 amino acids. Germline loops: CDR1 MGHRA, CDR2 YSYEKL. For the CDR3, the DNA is TGCGCCAGCAGCTCGACCCGGGGCCGGGGGGGTGAGCAGTTCTTC. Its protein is CASSSTRGRGGEQFF.

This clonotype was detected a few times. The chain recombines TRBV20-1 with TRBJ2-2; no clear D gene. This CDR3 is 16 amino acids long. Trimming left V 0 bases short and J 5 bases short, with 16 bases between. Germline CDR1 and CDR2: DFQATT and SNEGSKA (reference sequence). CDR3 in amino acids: CSAREGGGPKTGELFF. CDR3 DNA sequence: TGCAGTGCTAGAGAAGGTGGTGGCCCCAAGACCGGGGAGCTGTTTTTT.

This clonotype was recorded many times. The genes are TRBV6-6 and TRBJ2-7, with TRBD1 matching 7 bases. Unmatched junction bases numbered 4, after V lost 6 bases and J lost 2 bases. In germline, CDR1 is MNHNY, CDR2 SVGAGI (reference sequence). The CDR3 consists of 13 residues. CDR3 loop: CASRPGQAYEQYF. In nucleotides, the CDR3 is TGTGCCAGCAGACCTGGACAGGCCTACGAGCAGTACTTC.